Included here is one T cell receptor beta chain sequence, with context. A much larger clonotype is one base distant, so this may be a read error. This CDR3 comprises 12 residues. Germline V gives CDR1 SEHNR, CDR2 FQNEAQ (reference sequence). Deletions cut 5 bases from V and 4 bases from J, with 8 bases between. TCRdb itself ran the RT-PCR reads through MiXCR, one entry per CDR3 protein. The repertoire holds about a million distinct CDR3 sequences, with more than 15% as singletons. This sample is drawn from a study of patients and donors after allogeneic stem cell transplantation. This clonotype originated in a human donor who was either an allogeneic HSCT recipient or a stem cell or donor lymphocyte infusion donor (not recorded which). It is not recorded whose cells these are; they may come from a transplant donor. V and J are TRBV7-9 and TRBJ2-5; D not resolved. Sequences were obtained from blood, either unsorted or a sorted T cell fraction (not recorded which). The CDR3 nucleotides read TGTGCCAGCAGCCCTAATGTAGAGACCCAGTACTTC. It translates to CASSPNVETQYF.